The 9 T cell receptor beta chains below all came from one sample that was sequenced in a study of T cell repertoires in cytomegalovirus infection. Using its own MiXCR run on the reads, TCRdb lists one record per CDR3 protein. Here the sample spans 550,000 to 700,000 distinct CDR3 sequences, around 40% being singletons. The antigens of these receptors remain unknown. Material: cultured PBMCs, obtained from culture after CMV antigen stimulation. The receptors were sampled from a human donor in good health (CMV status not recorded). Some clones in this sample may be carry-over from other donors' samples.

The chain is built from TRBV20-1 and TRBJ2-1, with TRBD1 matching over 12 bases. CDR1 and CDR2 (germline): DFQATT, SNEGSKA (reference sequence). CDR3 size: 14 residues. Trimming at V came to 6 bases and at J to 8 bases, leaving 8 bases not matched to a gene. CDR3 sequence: CSATGTGGLDEQFF. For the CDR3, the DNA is TGCAGTGCGACCGGGACAGGGGGCTTGGATGAGCAGTTCTTC.

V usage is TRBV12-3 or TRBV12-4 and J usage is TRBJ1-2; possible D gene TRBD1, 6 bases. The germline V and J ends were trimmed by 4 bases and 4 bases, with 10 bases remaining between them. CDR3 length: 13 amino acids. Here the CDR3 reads CASSYQGRYGYTF. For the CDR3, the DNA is TGTGCCAGCAGTTACCAGGGGCGCTATGGCTACACCTTC.

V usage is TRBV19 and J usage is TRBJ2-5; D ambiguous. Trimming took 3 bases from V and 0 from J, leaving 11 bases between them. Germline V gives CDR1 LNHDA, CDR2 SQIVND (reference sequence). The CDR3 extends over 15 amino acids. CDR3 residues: CASSIRLPYQETQYF. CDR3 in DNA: TGTGCCAGTAGTATCAGACTTCCGTACCAAGAGACCCAGTACTTC.

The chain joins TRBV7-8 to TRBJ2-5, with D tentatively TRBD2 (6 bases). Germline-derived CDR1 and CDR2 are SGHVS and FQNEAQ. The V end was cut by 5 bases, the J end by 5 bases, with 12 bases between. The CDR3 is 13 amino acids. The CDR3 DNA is TGTGCCAGCAGCAGACTAGTTTGGGAGACCCAGTACTTC. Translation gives CASSRLVWETQYF.

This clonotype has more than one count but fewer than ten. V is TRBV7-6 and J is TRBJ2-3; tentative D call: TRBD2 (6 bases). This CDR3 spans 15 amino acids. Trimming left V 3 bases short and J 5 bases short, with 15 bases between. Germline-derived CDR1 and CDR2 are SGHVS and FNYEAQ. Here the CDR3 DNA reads TGTGCCAGCAGCTTCTACCGGGACTCTTTAGATACGCAGTATTTT. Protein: CASSFYRDSLDTQYF.

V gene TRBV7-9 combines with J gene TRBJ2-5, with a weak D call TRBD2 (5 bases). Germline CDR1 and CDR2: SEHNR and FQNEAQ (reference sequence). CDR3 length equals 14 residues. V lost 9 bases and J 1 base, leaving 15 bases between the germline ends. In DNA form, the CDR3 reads TGTGCCAGTGCCCCTTTAGGAGGCCAAGAGACCCAGTACTTC. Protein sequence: CASAPLGGQETQYF. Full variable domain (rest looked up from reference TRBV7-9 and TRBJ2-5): DTGVSQNPRHKITKRGQNVTFRCDPISEHNRLYWYRQTLGQGPEFLTYFQNEAQLEKSRLLSDRFSAERPKGSFSTLEIQRTEQGDSAMYLCASAPLGGQETQYFGPGTRLLVL.

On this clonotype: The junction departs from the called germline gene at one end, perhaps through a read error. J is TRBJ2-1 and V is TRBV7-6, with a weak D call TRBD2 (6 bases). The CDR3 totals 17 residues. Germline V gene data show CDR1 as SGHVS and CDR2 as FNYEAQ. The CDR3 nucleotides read TGTGCCGGCAGCTTCCTGGGGGGAGCGGAGAACTACAATGAGCAGTTCTTC. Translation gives CAGSFLGGAENYNEQFF.

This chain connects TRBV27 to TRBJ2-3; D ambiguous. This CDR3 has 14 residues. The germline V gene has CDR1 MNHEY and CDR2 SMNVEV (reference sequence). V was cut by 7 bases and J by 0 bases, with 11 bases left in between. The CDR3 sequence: CASTLSASTDTQYF. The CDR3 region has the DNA TGTGCCAGCACACTAAGTGCTAGCACAGATACGCAGTATTTT.

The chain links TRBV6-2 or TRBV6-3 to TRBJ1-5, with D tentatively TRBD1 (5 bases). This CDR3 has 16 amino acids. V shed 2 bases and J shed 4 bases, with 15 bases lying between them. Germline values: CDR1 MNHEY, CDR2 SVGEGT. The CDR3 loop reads CASSYNRQIGNQPQHF. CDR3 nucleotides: TGTGCCAGCAGTTACAATAGACAGATTGGGAATCAGCCCCAGCATTTT.